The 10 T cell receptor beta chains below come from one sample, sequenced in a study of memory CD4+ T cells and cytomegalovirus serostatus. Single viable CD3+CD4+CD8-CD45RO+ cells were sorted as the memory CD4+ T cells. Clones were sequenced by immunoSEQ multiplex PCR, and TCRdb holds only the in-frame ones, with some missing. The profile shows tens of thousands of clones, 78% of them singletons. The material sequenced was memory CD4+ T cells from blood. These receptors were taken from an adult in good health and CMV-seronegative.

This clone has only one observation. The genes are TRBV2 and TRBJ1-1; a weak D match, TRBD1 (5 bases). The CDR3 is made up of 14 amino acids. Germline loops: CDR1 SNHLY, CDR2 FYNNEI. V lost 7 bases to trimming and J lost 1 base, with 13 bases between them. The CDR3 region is CASTAGSPNTEAFF. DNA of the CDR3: TGTGCCAGCACAGCAGGGTCACCGAACACTGAAGCTTTCTTT.

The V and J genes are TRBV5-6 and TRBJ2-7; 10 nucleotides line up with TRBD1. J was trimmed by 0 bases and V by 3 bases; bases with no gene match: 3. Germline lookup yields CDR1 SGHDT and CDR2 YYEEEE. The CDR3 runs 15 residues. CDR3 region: CASSWGTGDSYEQYF. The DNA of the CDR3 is TGTGCCAGCAGCTGGGGGACAGGGGACTCCTACGAGCAGTACTTC.

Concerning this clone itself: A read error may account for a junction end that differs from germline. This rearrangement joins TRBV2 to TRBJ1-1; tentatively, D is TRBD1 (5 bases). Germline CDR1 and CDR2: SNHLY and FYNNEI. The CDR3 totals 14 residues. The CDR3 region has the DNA TGTGCCAGCAGGGCGGCTAGTCCCCTAGCCGGGGCCTACTTT. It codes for CASRAASPLAGAYF. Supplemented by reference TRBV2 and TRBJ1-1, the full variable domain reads EPEVTQTPSHQVTQMGQEVILRCVPISNHLYFYWYRQILGQKVEFLVSFYNNEISEKSEIFDDQFSVERPDGSNFTLKIRSTKLEDSAMYFCASRAASPLAGAYFGQGTRLTVV.

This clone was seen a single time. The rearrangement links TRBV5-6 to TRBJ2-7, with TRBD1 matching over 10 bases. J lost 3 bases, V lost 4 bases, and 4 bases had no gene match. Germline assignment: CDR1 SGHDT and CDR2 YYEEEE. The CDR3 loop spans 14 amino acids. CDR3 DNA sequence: TGTGCCAGCAGCCACGGACAGGGGGACTACGAGCAGTACTTC. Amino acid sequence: CASSHGQGDYEQYF.

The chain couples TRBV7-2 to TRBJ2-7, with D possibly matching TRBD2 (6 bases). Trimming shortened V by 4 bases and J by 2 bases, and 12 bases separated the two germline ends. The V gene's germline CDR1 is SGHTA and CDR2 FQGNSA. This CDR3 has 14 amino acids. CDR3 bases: TGTGCCAGCAGCTCCCTCCCGGGGGCCTACGAGCAGTACTTC. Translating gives CASSSLPGAYEQYF.

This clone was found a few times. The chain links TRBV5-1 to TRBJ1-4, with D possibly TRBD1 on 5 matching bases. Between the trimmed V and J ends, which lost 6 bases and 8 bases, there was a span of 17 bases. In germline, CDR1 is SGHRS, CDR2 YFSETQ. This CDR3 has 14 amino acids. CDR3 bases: TGCGCCAGCACCCAACCGGGACTAAGCGAAAAACTGTTTTTT. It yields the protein CASTQPGLSEKLFF.

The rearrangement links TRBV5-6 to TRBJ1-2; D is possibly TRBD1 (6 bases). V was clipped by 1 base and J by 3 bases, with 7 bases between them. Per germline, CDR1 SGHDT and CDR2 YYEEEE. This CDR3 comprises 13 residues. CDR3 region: CASSLRGDYGYTF. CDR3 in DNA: TGTGCCAGCAGCTTGAGGGGGGACTATGGCTACACCTTC.

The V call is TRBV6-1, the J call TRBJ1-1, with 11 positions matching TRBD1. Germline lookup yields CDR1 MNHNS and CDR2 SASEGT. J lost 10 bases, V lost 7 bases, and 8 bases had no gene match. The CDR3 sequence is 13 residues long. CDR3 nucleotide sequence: TGTGCCAGCACCTACGATGGGACAGGGGGAGCTTTCTTT. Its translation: CASTYDGTGGAFF.

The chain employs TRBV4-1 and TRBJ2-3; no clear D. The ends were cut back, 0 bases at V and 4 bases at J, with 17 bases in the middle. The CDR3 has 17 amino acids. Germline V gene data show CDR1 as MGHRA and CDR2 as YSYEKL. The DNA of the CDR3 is TGCGCCAGCAGCCAAGATTGGCCTAGTGTCTCTGCAGATACGCAGTATTTT. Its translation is CASSQDWPSVSADTQYF.

The CDR3 sequence: CSVLTGNSNSPLHF. The CDR3 coding sequence is TGCAGCGTACTGACAGGGAACAGCAATTCACCCCTCCACTTT. The V gene is TRBV29-1, the J gene TRBJ1-6; 7 bases are a match to TRBD1. The CDR3 contains 14 residues. The trim removed 6 bases at V and 7 bases at J, leaving 9 bases unmatched. CDR1 is SQVTM and CDR2 is ANQGSEA in the germline V gene.